A selection of T cell receptor beta chains follows, all from one sample in a study of blood T cell repertoires in COVID-19. Sequenced by immunoSEQ multiplex PCR; TCRdb stores in-frame clones only, minus some. The data show about 230,000 clones, approximately 88% seen once. Sequences were obtained from peripheral blood. These receptors all come from a man between 35 and 55 years old with acute or convalescent COVID-19. CDR3s include the opening cysteine and the closing phenylalanine or tryptophan. A D gene is named only where the DNA matches it firmly. Some rows mark clone size as missing; the rest say once, few, many or name a class of expanded clone.

size: NA; J: TRBJ2-1; D: NA; V: TRBV15; DNA: TGTGCCACCAGCAGAGATGCGGGACCCAATGAGCAGTTCTTC; CDR3: CATSRDAGPNEQFF
size: once; J: TRBJ2-5; D: TRBD1; V: TRBV7-9; DNA: TGTGCCAGCAGCTTGGCGACAGGGGGAGGAGAGACCCAGTACTTC; CDR3: CASSLATGGGETQYF
size: NA; J: TRBJ1-2; D: NA; V: TRBV2; DNA: TGTGCCAGCAGTCAGGGTCTTGGCTACACCTTC; CDR3: CASSQGLGYTF
size: NA; J: TRBJ1-6; D: TRBD1; V: TRBV7-3; DNA: TGTGCCAGCAGCCCGTCGGGACAGTTAAATTCACCCCTCCACTTT; CDR3: CASSPSGQLNSPLHF
size: NA; J: TRBJ1-1; D: NA; V: TRBV29-1; DNA: TGCAGCGGCGGACGGGGGACCACTGAAGCTTTCTTT; CDR3: CSGGRGTTEAFF
size: NA; J: TRBJ2-3; D: TRBD2; V: TRBV5-1; DNA: TGCGCCAGCAGCTTGGCGACTAGCGGAAACACAGATACGCAGTATTTT; CDR3: CASSLATSGNTDTQYF
size: few; J: TRBJ1-4; D: NA; V: TRBV15; DNA: TGTGCCACACGAACAGGGCTTATTGATGAAAAACTGTTTTTT; CDR3: CATRTGLIDEKLFF
size: few; J: TRBJ2-7; D: TRBD2; V: TRBV3-1/TRBV3-2; DNA: TGTGCCAGCAGCCTACTGACTAGCGGCTCCTACGAGCAGTACTTC; CDR3: CASSLLTSGSYEQYF
size: NA; J: TRBJ1-1; D: NA; V: TRBV29-1; DNA: TGCAGCGTTGAAGAAGGGGGACGGAATGCTTTCTTT; CDR3: CSVEEGGRNAFF
size: NA; J: TRBJ1-2; D: NA; V: TRBV30; DNA: TGTGCCTGGAGTGTACTGACGGGAACTGGCTACACCTTC; CDR3: CAWSVLTGTGYTF
size: once; J: TRBJ2-5; D: TRBD2; V: TRBV7-2; DNA: TGTGCCAGCAGCTTAGTTGAATCCTCCGTAGCGGGAGTGGAGACCCAGTACTTC; CDR3: CASSLVESSVAGVETQYF
size: NA; J: TRBJ2-5; D: NA; V: TRBV19; DNA: TGTGCCAGTAGTATCTTCGGGGTTGAGACCCAGTACTTC; CDR3: CASSIFGVETQYF
size: NA; J: TRBJ2-7; D: TRBD1; V: TRBV6-1; DNA: TGTGCCAGCAGTGAAAGGGGACAGAAAGGATCCTACGAGCAGTACTTC; CDR3: CASSERGQKGSYEQYF
size: NA; J: TRBJ2-3; D: NA; V: TRBV19; DNA: TGTGCCAGTAGTGTTAGCATCGATACGCAGTATTTT; CDR3: CASSVSIDTQYF
size: NA; J: TRBJ2-3; D: TRBD2; V: TRBV11-2; DNA: TGTGCCAGCAGTTTGACCGGGACTAGCGGAGACACAGATACGCAGTATTTT; CDR3: CASSLTGTSGDTDTQYF
size: NA; J: TRBJ2-1; D: NA; V: TRBV24-1; DNA: TGTGCCACCTCACCCGCGGCAGGGGACAATGAGCAGTTCTTC; CDR3: CATSPAAGDNEQFF
size: NA; J: TRBJ1-1; D: NA; V: TRBV12-3/TRBV12-4; DNA: TGTGCCAGCAGTTTAAATGGGGCGACTGAAGCTTTCTTT; CDR3: CASSLNGATEAFF
size: NA; J: TRBJ1-2; D: NA; V: TRBV29-1; DNA: TGCAGCGTTGAATCACTGATCGAGGAGGGCTACACCTTC; CDR3: CSVESLIEEGYTF
size: NA; J: TRBJ2-7; D: TRBD2; V: TRBV19; DNA: TGTGCCAGTAGAGGCGCGGAGCGGGGGTCCTACGAGCAGTACTTC; CDR3: CASRGAERGSYEQYF
size: NA; J: TRBJ2-5; D: TRBD2; V: TRBV7-9; DNA: TGTGCCAGCAGCTTTACAAGCGGGAGGTTAGAGACCCAGTACTTC; CDR3: CASSFTSGRLETQYF
size: NA; J: TRBJ1-1; D: NA; V: TRBV19; DNA: TGTGCCAGTAGCGTTAACATGAACACTGAAGCTTTCTTT; CDR3: CASSVNMNTEAFF
size: NA; J: TRBJ2-3; D: TRBD2; V: TRBV5-1; DNA: TGCGCCAGCAGCTTTACGGCCAGCGGGAGCGCAGATACGCAGTATTTT; CDR3: CASSFTASGSADTQYF
size: NA; J: TRBJ1-1; D: NA; V: TRBV5-4; DNA: TGTGCCAGCAGCCGGGGGGGCTTGAACACTGAAGCTTTCTTT; CDR3: CASSRGGLNTEAFF
size: NA; J: TRBJ1-2; D: TRBD1; V: TRBV5-5; DNA: TGTGCCAGCAGCTCGAGGACAGGCCAGGGCTACACCTTC; CDR3: CASSSRTGQGYTF